The 14 T cell receptor beta chains below come from one sample, sequenced in a study of response to subunit inactivated influenza vaccine. TCRdb redid the calling of the RT-PCR reads with MiXCR, one entry per CDR3 protein. Of over 650,000 distinct CDR3 sequences listed, 15% to 20% are singletons. Sequences were derived from PBMCs from blood, sampled 5 days after vaccination. Source of these receptors: a man aged 45-65 years who received an inactivated influenza vaccine.

The genes are TRBV6-1 and TRBJ2-7, with 12 bases fitting TRBD2. The V gene's germline CDR1 is MNHNS and CDR2 SASEGT. V was pared by 6 bases and J by 3 bases, with 9 bases of the junction left unmatched. This CDR3 has 16 amino acids. In DNA form, the CDR3 reads TGTGCCAGCAGCCAACTAGCGGGGGGCACCTACTACGAGCAGTACTTC. It is translated as CASSQLAGGTYYEQYF.

The chain has TRBV20-1 and TRBJ1-6, with 7 bases that match TRBD1. With 0 bases clipped from V and 9 bases from J, the junction kept 14 bases outside the gene matches. The CDR3 extends over 17 amino acids. Germline lookup yields CDR1 DFQATT and CDR2 SNEGSKA (reference sequence). The CDR3 bases are TGCAGTGCTAGAGATGGGAGGAGGGGGCCACGTTCTTCACCCCTCCACTTT. This gives the protein CSARDGRRGPRSSPLHF.

The chain couples TRBV29-1 to TRBJ1-2, with D possibly TRBD1 on 6 matching bases. The germline V gene encodes CDR1 SQVTM and CDR2 ANQGSEA. This CDR3 region has 12 residues. Trimming pared 6 bases from V and 6 bases from J, leaving 14 bases between. The CDR3 protein is CSVEGDTDGYTF. The CDR3 coding sequence is TGCAGCGTGGAGGGGGATACGGATGGCTACACCTTC.

This clonotype was counted at least ten times. The chain uses TRBV7-3 and TRBJ2-1; 9 bases are a match to TRBD1. From germline, CDR1 is SGHTA and CDR2 FQGTGA. This CDR3 comprises 17 residues. Losses at the gene ends were 5 bases for V and 1 base for J; bases not matched to a gene: 9. The CDR3 is CASSLPTGTGSYNEQFF. DNA for the CDR3: TGTGCCAGCAGCCTGCCAACCGGGACAGGGTCCTACAATGAGCAGTTCTTC. Using reference TRBV7-3 and TRBJ2-1 for the parts outside the CDR3, the full variable domain is GAGVSQTPSNKVTEKGKYVELRCDPISGHTALYWYRQSLGQGPEFLIYFQGTGAADDSGLPNDRFFAVRPEGSVSTLKIQRTERGDSAVYLCASSLPTGTGSYNEQFFGPGTRLTVL.

This clonotype was found a few times. The chain recombines TRBV4-3 with TRBJ2-2; D ambiguous. The CDR3 consists of 14 residues. Germline V lookup: CDR1 LGHNA, CDR2 YSLEER. V gave up 2 bases and J gave up 4 bases, with 8 bases separating them. The CDR3 is CASSQLKTTGELFF. The CDR3 region has the DNA TGCGCCAGCAGCCAACTCAAAACCACCGGGGAGCTGTTTTTT.

This clonotype occurred a few times. The chain is built from TRBV20-1 and TRBJ1-2; weak D call: TRBD1 (6 bases). Germline loops: CDR1 DFQATT, CDR2 SNEGSKA (reference sequence). The CDR3 has 15 amino acids. The germline V and J ends were trimmed by 4 bases and 5 bases, with 20 bases remaining between them. CDR3 amino acids: CSAIHFGGHHYGYTF. CDR3 bases: TGCAGTGCTATACATTTTGGGGGACACCATTATGGCTACACCTTC.

This clonotype has a handful of counts. The genes are TRBV11-2 and TRBJ2-1; D ambiguous. The V end was cut by 0 bases, the J end by 0 bases, with 9 bases between. Per the germline V gene, CDR1 is SGHAT and CDR2 is FQNNGV. This CDR3 contains 16 residues. CDR3 in DNA: TGTGCCAGCAGCTTAGATCGAGCGAGCTCCTACAATGAGCAGTTCTTC. This codes for CASSLDRASSYNEQFF.

The rearrangement uses TRBV4-1 and TRBJ1-4; no clear D. Germline V lookup: CDR1 MGHRA, CDR2 YSYEKL. The V end was cut by 3 bases, the J end by 3 bases, with 11 bases between. This CDR3 region has 15 residues. The CDR3 is CASSHIKGANEKLFF. CDR3 in DNA: TGCGCCAGCAGCCACATTAAGGGTGCTAATGAAAAACTGTTTTTT.

The chain employs TRBV27 and TRBJ1-5, with unresolved D. CDR1 is MNHEY and CDR2 is SMNVEV in the germline V gene (reference sequence). V was pared by 5 bases and J by 0 bases, with 11 bases between. The CDR3 runs to 15 residues. The CDR3 DNA is TGTGCCAGCAGTCCTCGCTTCCATAGCAATCAGCCCCAGCATTTT. Its translation: CASSPRFHSNQPQHF.

The chain has TRBV12-3 or TRBV12-4 and TRBJ1-6, with a tentative D call TRBD1 (5 bases). The V end was cut by 6 bases, the J end by 10 bases, with 16 bases between. The CDR3 runs 14 residues. CDR3 residues: CASSGTAERSPLHF. CDR3 DNA: TGTGCCAGCAGCGGGACTGCGGAGAGGTCACCCCTCCACTTT.

This clonotype has a handful of counts. The rearrangement uses TRBV4-3 and TRBJ2-7; D tentatively fits TRBD1 or TRBD2 (7 bases each). This CDR3 comprises 15 residues. Trimming removed 0 bases at V and 2 bases at J, with 11 bases between. Germline V gene lookup returns CDR1 LGHNA and CDR2 YSLEER. The CDR3, as DNA: TGCGCCAGCAGCCAAGACCCAGGGGGGGCCTACGAGCAGTACTTC. This encodes CASSQDPGGAYEQYF.

The chain carries TRBV7-2 and TRBJ1-5; D remains unclear. Germline CDR1 and CDR2: SGHTA and FQGNSA. The CDR3 is 13 residues long. V gave up 2 bases and J gave up 1 base, with 3 bases separating them. The CDR3 DNA reads TGTGCCAGCAGCTTATTGAGCAATCAGCCCCAGCATTTT. Residues: CASSLLSNQPQHF.

This clonotype has ten or more counts. The rearrangement links TRBV5-1 to TRBJ2-5; no clear D gene. CDR1 and CDR2 (germline): SGHRS, YFSETQ. Trimming cost V 5 bases and J 3 bases, with 5 bases left between them. CDR3 length equals 11 residues. The CDR3 DNA reads TGCGCCAGCAGGGCAGAAGAGACCCAGTACTTC. This sequence encodes CASRAEETQYF. Drawing the rest from reference TRBV5-1 and TRBJ2-5, the complete variable domain is KAGVTQTPRYLIKTRGQQVTLSCSPISGHRSVSWYQQTPGQGLQFLFEYFSETQRNKGNFPGRFSGRQFSNSRSEMNVSTLELGDSALYLCASRAEETQYFGPGTRLLVL.

With regard to this clonotype: The junction departs from germline at one end; a sequencing error may be responsible. V gene TRBV20-1 combines with J gene TRBJ2-7; no firm D call. The CDR3 has 13 residues. The germline gives CDR1 DFQATT, CDR2 SNEGSKA (reference sequence). CDR3 sequence reads: CSSRLITAYEQYF. As DNA, the CDR3 is TGCAGTTCTAGACTGATTACAGCCTACGAGCAGTACTTC.